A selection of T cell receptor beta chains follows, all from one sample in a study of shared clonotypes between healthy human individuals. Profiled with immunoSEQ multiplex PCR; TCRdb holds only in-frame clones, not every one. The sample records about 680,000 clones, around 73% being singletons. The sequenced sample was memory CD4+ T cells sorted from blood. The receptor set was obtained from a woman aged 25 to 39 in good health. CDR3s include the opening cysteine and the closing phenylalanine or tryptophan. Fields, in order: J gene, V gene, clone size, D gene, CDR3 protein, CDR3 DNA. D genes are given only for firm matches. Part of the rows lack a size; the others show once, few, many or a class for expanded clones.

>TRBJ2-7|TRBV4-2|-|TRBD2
CASSQDFASGYEQYF
TGTGCCAGCAGCCAAGATTTTGCTAGCGGCTACGAGCAGTACTTC
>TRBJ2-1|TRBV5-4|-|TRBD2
CASSLVASGTTYNEQFF
TGTGCCAGCAGCTTGGTTGCTAGCGGGACCACCTACAATGAGCAGTTCTTC
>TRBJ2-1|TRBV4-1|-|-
CASSQDYGNEQFF
TGCGCCAGCAGCCAAGACTACGGTAATGAGCAGTTCTTC
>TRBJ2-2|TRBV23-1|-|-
CASGHHRERQPGELFF
TGCGCCAGCGGACATCACAGGGAACGGCAACCCGGGGAGCTGTTTTTT
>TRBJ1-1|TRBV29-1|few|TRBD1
CSGTGARMGTEAFF
TGCAGCGGAACAGGGGCCCGGATGGGGACTGAAGCTTTCTTT
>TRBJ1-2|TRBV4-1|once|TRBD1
CASRPVPGQWRGYTF
TGCGCCAGCAGGCCTGTGCCGGGACAGTGGCGTGGCTACACCTTC
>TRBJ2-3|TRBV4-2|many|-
CASSQVGAEMTDTQYF
TGTGCCAGCAGCCAAGTTGGAGCGGAAATGACAGATACGCAGTATTTT
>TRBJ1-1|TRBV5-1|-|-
CASSSGVLNTEAFF
TGCGCCAGCAGCTCTGGGGTTTTGAACACTGAAGCTTTCTTT
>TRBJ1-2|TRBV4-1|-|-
CASSQGMTNYGYTF
TGCGCCAGCAGCCAAGGAATGACTAACTATGGCTACACCTTC
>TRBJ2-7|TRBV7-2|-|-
CASSSSTLLSYEQYF
TGTGCCAGCAGCTCTTCTACCCTCCTCTCCTACGAGCAGTACTTC
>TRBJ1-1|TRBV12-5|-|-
CASGLVPVLLNTEAFF
TGTGCTAGTGGTTTGGTACCAGTGCTCTTGAACACTGAAGCTTTCTTT
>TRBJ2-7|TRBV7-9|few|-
CASSFSGTLSYEQYF
TGTGCCAGCAGCTTCTCCGGGACCCTCTCCTACGAGCAGTACTTC
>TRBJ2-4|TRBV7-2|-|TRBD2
CASSLVAGGLAKNIQYF
TGTGCCAGCAGCTTAGTTGCGGGAGGCCTAGCCAAAAACATTCAGTACTTC
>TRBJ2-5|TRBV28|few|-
CASSPWDRGHGPETQYF
TGTGCCAGCAGCCCATGGGACCGGGGCCACGGGCCAGAGACCCAGTACTTC
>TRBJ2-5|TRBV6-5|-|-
CASPRKSAPEYF
TGTGCCAGCCCTAGAAAAAGTGCCCCCGAGTACTTC
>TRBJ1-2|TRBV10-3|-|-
CAISEGGPYGYTF
TGTGCCATCAGTGAGGGGGGCCCGTATGGCTACACCTTC
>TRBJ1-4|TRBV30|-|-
CAWSPRRATNEKLFF
TGTGCCTGGAGTCCCCGTAGGGCGACTAATGAAAAACTGTTTTTT
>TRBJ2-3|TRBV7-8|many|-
CASSLNYGTDTQYF
TGTGCCAGCAGCTTAAACTATGGCACAGATACGCAGTATTTT
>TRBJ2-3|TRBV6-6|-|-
CATEGGTQDTQYF
TGTGCCACCGAGGGGGGGACTCAAGATACGCAGTATTTT
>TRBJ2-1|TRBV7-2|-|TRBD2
CASSLVGTSAFHKFF
TGTGCCAGCAGCTTAGTTGGGACTAGCGCATTTCATAAGTTCTTC
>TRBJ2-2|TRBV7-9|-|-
CASSRHLSTGELFF
TGTGCCAGCAGCCGTCACTTAAGCACCGGGGAGCTGTTTTTT
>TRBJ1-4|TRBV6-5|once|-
CASKLTGTDNEKLFF
TGTGCCAGCAAGTTAACAGGCACTGATAATGAAAAACTGTTTTTT
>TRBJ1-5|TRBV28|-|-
CASSPGEGTNQPQHF
TGTGCCAGCAGTCCCGGGGAAGGGACAAATCAGCCCCAGCATTTT
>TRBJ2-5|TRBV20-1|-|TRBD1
CSARDWAGGYF
TGCAGTGCTAGAGATTGGGCAGGGGGGTACTTC
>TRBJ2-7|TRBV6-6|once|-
CASSWDMTEQYF
TGTGCCAGCAGTTGGGACATGACGGAGCAGTACTTC
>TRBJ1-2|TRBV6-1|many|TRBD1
CASSEARDRADYGYTF
TGTGCCAGCAGTGAAGCCCGGGACAGGGCAGACTATGGCTACACCTTC
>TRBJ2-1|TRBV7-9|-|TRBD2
CASSISGTFYNEQFF
TGTGCCAGCAGTATTAGCGGGACGTTCTACAATGAGCAGTTCTTC
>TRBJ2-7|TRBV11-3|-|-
CASSLSREGEQYF
TGTGCCAGCAGCTTGAGCAGGGAAGGCGAGCAGTACTTC
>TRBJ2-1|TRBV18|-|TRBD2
CASIPMSGGQQFF
TGTGCCAGCATCCCTATGAGCGGGGGCCAGCAGTTCTTC
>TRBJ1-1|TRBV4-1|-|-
CASSQGRTLNQAFF
TGCGCCAGCAGCCAAGGTAGGACACTTAACCAAGCTTTCTTT
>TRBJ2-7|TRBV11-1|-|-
CASSQETGPRHEQYF
TGTGCCAGCAGCCAGGAAACCGGGCCCCGCCACGAGCAGTACTTC
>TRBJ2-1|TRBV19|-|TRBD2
CASRNLAGVGDEQFF
TGTGCCAGTAGGAACCTAGCGGGAGTAGGGGATGAGCAGTTCTTC
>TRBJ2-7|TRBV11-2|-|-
CASSLGTLDGTYEQYF
TGTGCCAGCAGCTTAGGAACACTAGACGGCACCTACGAGCAGTACTTC
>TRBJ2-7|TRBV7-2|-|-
CASSAQVTSYEQYF
TGTGCCAGCAGCGCACAGGTGACCTCCTACGAGCAGTACTTC
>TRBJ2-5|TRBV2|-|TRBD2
CASRGRVYAEREGYQETQYF
TGTGCCAGCAGAGGGCGGGTCTATGCCGAGCGGGAGGGCTACCAAGAGACCCAGTACTTC
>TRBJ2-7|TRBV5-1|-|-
CASSLGQAWEGGYEQYF
TGCGCCAGCAGTCTCGGACAGGCGTGGGAGGGGGGCTACGAGCAGTACTTC
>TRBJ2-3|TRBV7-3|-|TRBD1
CASSLGQGADTQYF
TGTGCCAGCAGCTTAGGGCAGGGGGCAGATACGCAGTATTTT
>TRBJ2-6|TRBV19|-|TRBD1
CASSTGTGLASGANVLTF
TGTGCCAGTAGTACGGGGACAGGGCTAGCCTCTGGGGCCAACGTCCTGACTTTC
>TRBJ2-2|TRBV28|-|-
CASSRKRTNTGELFF
TGTGCCAGCAGCCGGAAACGGACGAACACCGGGGAGCTGTTTTTT